This T cell receptor beta chain was profiled in a study of spatial heterogeneity in lung cancer. Overall study context: A total of over 70 untreated early-stage non-small cell lung cancer patients served as donors. Follow-up PBMC specimens underwent sequencing when available; their median timing was about 2 years after resection. Consistently, beta-chain sequences turned up in larger numbers than alpha-chain sequences did. Study conclusions and caveats: Resection blood, more than follow-up blood, showed ubiquitous expanded tumor TCRs.

TCRdb passed the 5' RACE reads through MiXCR, listing each CDR3 protein once. Of some 120,000 distinct CDR3 sequences listed, 12% are singletons. As to time point: blood at routine non-recurrence follow-up after resection. The study sequenced unsorted whole RNA from tumor, nontumor lung or frozen PBMC. The V end was cut by 4 bases, the J end by 3 bases, with 4 bases between. Germline CDR1 and CDR2: MGHDK and SYGVNS. This CDR3 region has 11 residues. This clonotype was observed a few times. Its antigen remains unknown. Source: PBMCs, taken at follow-up. The chain links TRBV25-1 to TRBJ2-7; D is unresolved. The source of this sequence is a male donor with early-stage non-small cell lung cancer. CDR3 sequence (DNA): TGTGCCAGCAGTGGGGGCTACGAGCAGTACTTC. Amino acids: CASSGGYEQYF.